Sequencing of this T cell receptor (beta chain) was carried out in a study of cytomegalovirus exposure and HLA in healthy donors. Findings and caveats of the study: The investigators catalogued about 170 TCR beta chains as cytomegalovirus-associated.

Data came from immunoSEQ multiplex PCR; TCRdb stores just in-frame clones and leaves some out. The sample lists over 200,000 clones; 80% to 90% were seen once. CDR3 length: 15 amino acids. Germline CDR1 reads SEHNR; CDR2 reads FQNEAQ (reference sequence). V trimming: 4 bases; J trimming: 6 bases; junction bases outside the gene matches: 7. Of note for this clone: Its antigen remains unknown.

V is TRBV7-9 and J is TRBJ2-7, with 12 bases matching TRBD2. The specimen was PBMCs. This clonotype originated in a woman younger than 30 in good health and CMV-seronegative. DNA of the CDR3: TGTGCCAGCAGCTCCGGGACTAGCGGGCTTCGCGAGCAGTACTTC. It translates to CASSSGTSGLREQYF.